This TCR beta chain was recovered during a study of blood T cells in healthy people across ages. In the study overall: Using template switching, researchers captured about one barcoded beta molecule for each two T cells. Findings and caveats of the study: When set beside aged donors, long-lived donors presented more naive CD4+ cells and higher diversity.

Per the germline V gene, CDR1 is SGHTA and CDR2 is FQGTGA. The V end lost 6 bases, the J end lost 0 bases, and 15 bases lay between the germline ends. This CDR3 is built from 16 residues. PBMCs numbering at least 6 million were isolated per sample. With a J-beta primer mix and a sample-barcoded 5' primer, a second PCR ran roughly 7 to 11 cycles. A template-switch adaptor with 12 random nucleotides tagged each cDNA molecule. TCRdb reprocessed the 5' RACE reads with MiXCR, giving one entry per CDR3 protein. The sample contains about 1,500,000 distinct CDR3 sequences, 28% of which appear only once. Concerning this clonotype itself: Its cognate antigen is unknown.

The chain links TRBV7-3 to TRBJ2-1, with TRBD2 as a possible D gene (6 bases). The sequence was collected from a woman in her thirties in good health. Source material: blood. The CDR3 loop is CASSPGLTSSYNEQFF. The CDR3 nucleotides read TGTGCCAGCAGTCCGGGACTTACGAGCTCCTACAATGAGCAGTTCTTC.